The rows below give T cell receptor beta chains drawn from one sample of a study of blood T cell repertoires in COVID-19. This table comes from immunoSEQ multiplex PCR, and its TCRdb copy is limited to in-frame clones, with some not included. The data contain around 260,000 clones, more than 85% of them seen just once; the ten biggest clones take up approximately 2.1%. Sequenced: peripheral blood. All receptors derive from a woman in her 30s with COVID-19, enrolled during active disease. CDR3s include the opening cysteine and the closing phenylalanine or tryptophan. D genes are given only for firm matches. A row's size may be missing; if present it is once, few, many or a size class.

J,size,D,V,DNA,CDR3
TRBJ2-7,NA,TRBD2,TRBV3-1/TRBV3-2,TGTGCCAGCACCCCCTCAGGGACTAGCGGGAGAGAGCAGTACTTC,CASTPSGTSGREQYF
TRBJ1-1,once,NA,TRBV18,TGTGCCAGCTCACCACCGTCAATTGCGCGCGGCACTGAAGCTTTCTTT,CASSPPSIARGTEAFF
TRBJ2-2,NA,TRBD2,TRBV5-1,TGCGCCAGCCGACGGGAACTAGCGGGTGCTTTCCGCACCGGGGAGCTGTTTTTT,CASRRELAGAFRTGELFF
TRBJ1-1,NA,TRBD1,TRBV30,TGTGCCTGGAGTGCTTCTACAGGGGGCAAAGCTTTCTTT,CAWSASTGGKAFF
TRBJ1-5,NA,NA,TRBV9,TGTGCCAGCAGCGTATGGGCAGATAGCAATCAGCCCCAGCATTTT,CASSVWADSNQPQHF
TRBJ1-1,NA,NA,TRBV19,TGTGCCAGTAGTTCCCAAGCAGGGTCAACTGAAGCTTTCTTT,CASSSQAGSTEAFF
TRBJ1-1,NA,TRBD1,TRBV2,TGTGCCAGCAGAGACAGGGGGAATTGGAACACTGAAGCTTTCTTT,CASRDRGNWNTEAFF
TRBJ1-6,NA,NA,TRBV4-1,TGCGCCAGCAGCCAAGAGACCAACCCGGGACTTGTGAATTCACCCCTCCACTTT,CASSQETNPGLVNSPLHF
TRBJ2-3,NA,NA,TRBV27,TGTGCCAGCAGTTTTAAGGCGGGACCTCCAGATACGCAGTATTTT,CASSFKAGPPDTQYF
TRBJ2-1,NA,TRBD2,TRBV5-1,TGCGCCAGCAAAGGGCTAGCGGGACACAATGAGCAGTTCTTC,CASKGLAGHNEQFF
TRBJ2-2,NA,TRBD2,TRBV5-1,TGCGCCAGCAGCATTTGGGACTATTACACCGGGGAGCTGTTTTTT,CASSIWDYYTGELFF
TRBJ2-5,NA,TRBD1,TRBV2,TGTGCCAGCAGTGATGGGGGACAGGGGCTCCAAGAGACCCAGTACTTC,CASSDGGQGLQETQYF
TRBJ2-7,NA,TRBD2,TRBV15,TGTGCCACCAGCAGACTCACGGGACTAGCGGGACCCTCCTACGAGCAGTACTTC,CATSRLTGLAGPSYEQYF
TRBJ2-4,NA,TRBD1,TRBV12-3/TRBV12-4,TGTGCCAGCAGGCCGACAGGGGAGAGCATTCAGTACTTC,CASRPTGESIQYF
TRBJ2-5,NA,TRBD1,TRBV6-1,TGTGCCAGCAGTGAAGCAGGACAGGGTGGAGGGACCCAGTACTTC,CASSEAGQGGGTQYF
TRBJ2-1,NA,TRBD2,TRBV6-5,TGTGCCAGCAGCCGACGGACTAGCGGTTACAATGAGCAGTTCTTC,CASSRRTSGYNEQFF
TRBJ2-1,once,TRBD2,TRBV30,TGTGCCTGGAGTCTAACTAGCGGGAGTGTTGAGCAGTTCTTC,CAWSLTSGSVEQFF
TRBJ1-1,few,TRBD1,TRBV5-4,TGTGCCAGCAGCTTGGAGCTGACAGGGGTTCCTGAAGCTTTCTTT,CASSLELTGVPEAFF
TRBJ2-3,NA,NA,TRBV4-2,TGTGCCAGCAGCCCGACCCCGACTAGTAAGAGTGGCACAGATACGCAGTATTTT,CASSPTPTSKSGTDTQYF
TRBJ1-1,NA,NA,TRBV19,TGTGCCAGTAGTTCCGGGGGTCGGTTAGCTTTCTTT,CASSSGGRLAFF
TRBJ1-6,NA,TRBD1,TRBV5-1,TGCGCCAGCAGCCAGGGGGGAACAGGACATAATTCACCCCTCCACTTT,CASSQGGTGHNSPLHF
TRBJ1-5,NA,NA,TRBV13,TGTGCCAGCAGCTCACCAAACCCCGGGACTCGCAAGGGGATTAGCAATCAGCCCCAGCATTTT,CASSSPNPGTRKGISNQPQHF
TRBJ2-1,NA,TRBD2,TRBV5-4,TGTGCCAGCAGCTTGCCTACGGGAGGGATCTACAATGAGCAGTTCTTC,CASSLPTGGIYNEQFF
TRBJ2-7,NA,NA,TRBV10-3,TGTGCCATCAGTGCGTGGGGAGACGGAACCTACGAGCAGTACTTC,CAISAWGDGTYEQYF
TRBJ1-4,NA,NA,TRBV5-6,TGTGCCAGCAGCTTGGCAGGTGGTGGTGAAAAACTGTTTTTT,CASSLAGGGEKLFF
TRBJ2-7,NA,TRBD1,TRBV5-1,TGCGCCAGCAGCGGGACCGGGACAGGGTTGAACGAGCAGTACTTC,CASSGTGTGLNEQYF
TRBJ1-1,NA,TRBD1,TRBV13,TGTGCCAGCAGCGTATCCGGGACAGTCTACACTGAAGCTTTCTTT,CASSVSGTVYTEAFF
TRBJ2-1,NA,TRBD2,TRBV18,TGTGCCAGCTTCTCCGGGACTATAGCCAATGAGCAGTTCTTC,CASFSGTIANEQFF
TRBJ1-2,NA,TRBD1,TRBV28,TGTGCCAGCAGTTTACAGGGGGCGTTAAACTATGGCTACACCTTC,CASSLQGALNYGYTF
TRBJ2-3,NA,TRBD2,TRBV6-1,TGTGCCAGCAGTGTAGCGGGAGGCACAGATACGCAGTATTTT,CASSVAGGTDTQYF
TRBJ2-1,NA,TRBD2,TRBV7-9,TGTGCCAGCAGCTTAAGCGGGACTACTTACAATGAGCAGTTCTTC,CASSLSGTTYNEQFF
TRBJ2-5,NA,NA,TRBV6-5,TGTGCCAGCATCATGCACGTCGGGTTAGGAGAGACCCAGTACTTC,CASIMHVGLGETQYF
TRBJ1-1,NA,TRBD1,TRBV20-1,TGCAGTGCTAGTCAAGGTAAGGGACAGAGCACTGAAGCTTTCTTT,CSASQGKGQSTEAFF
TRBJ1-2,NA,NA,TRBV16,TGTGCCAGCAGCCTGCGTGGAGCCTACACCTTC,CASSLRGAYTF
TRBJ1-4,NA,TRBD1,TRBV7-9,TGTGCCAGCAGCCTACAAAACACAGGGGGAAACGAAAAACTGTTTTTT,CASSLQNTGGNEKLFF
TRBJ2-7,NA,NA,TRBV19,TGTGCCAGTAGATCCCAGGGGTTGGACGAGCAGTACTTC,CASRSQGLDEQYF
TRBJ2-7,NA,TRBD1,TRBV28,TGTGCCAGCAGTTCCGGACAGGTAGGGACCTACGAGCAGTACTTC,CASSSGQVGTYEQYF
TRBJ1-1,NA,NA,TRBV18,TGTGCCAGCTCACCAAGTGGGCCTGAAGCTTTCTTT,CASSPSGPEAFF
TRBJ1-2,NA,NA,TRBV7-9,TGTGCCAGCAGCTTAACGGGGGGCTATGGCTACACCTTC,CASSLTGGYGYTF
TRBJ1-3,NA,TRBD1,TRBV18,TGTGCCAGCTCACAATCGGGACAGGGGGCGTCTGGAAACACCATATATTTT,CASSQSGQGASGNTIYF
TRBJ2-3,NA,NA,TRBV29-1,TGCAGCGCCGAGGTTTGGGATGGGGCGGATACGCAGTATTTT,CSAEVWDGADTQYF
TRBJ2-7,NA,TRBD1,TRBV28,TGTGCCAGCAGTGGAGTGCCGGGACAGGGAGGCGAGCAGTACTTC,CASSGVPGQGGEQYF
TRBJ1-2,once,NA,TRBV12-3/TRBV12-4,TGTGCCAGCAGTTTCACAGCTAACTATGGCTACACCTTC,CASSFTANYGYTF
TRBJ1-1,NA,TRBD1,TRBV6-5,TGTGCCAGCAGTTACACCCCAGGGGGCGCCGGCACTGAAGCTTTCTTT,CASSYTPGGAGTEAFF
TRBJ1-1,NA,NA,TRBV6-5,TGTGCCAGCAGCCTACAGAGGAACACTGAAGCTTTCTTT,CASSLQRNTEAFF
TRBJ2-2,NA,TRBD2,TRBV11-3,TGTGCCAGCAGCTCTGGTCCAGCGGGAGTACGAAACACCGGGGAGCTGTTTTTT,CASSSGPAGVRNTGELFF
TRBJ2-3,NA,TRBD2,TRBV18,TGTGCCAGCTCACGGACTAGGCTCACAGATACGCAGTATTTT,CASSRTRLTDTQYF
TRBJ1-1,NA,NA,TRBV27,TGTGCCAGCAGTTTACAGGAGGCGGGCACTGAAGCTTTCTTT,CASSLQEAGTEAFF
TRBJ2-7,NA,TRBD1,TRBV10-3,TGTGCCATCAGGGGGACAGGGGGCAGGGGCGAGCAGTACTTC,CAIRGTGGRGEQYF
TRBJ2-7,once,TRBD2,TRBV6-5,TGTGCCAGCAGTTACTCGGGACTAGCGGGACGGTACGAGCAGTACTTC,CASSYSGLAGRYEQYF
TRBJ2-3,NA,NA,TRBV11-2,TGTGCCAGCAGCTTTCGCTCCCCCTCTACCACAGATACGCAGTATTTT,CASSFRSPSTTDTQYF
TRBJ1-6,once,NA,TRBV7-9,TGTGCCAGCAGCTTAGCTCTTGTGAATTCACCCCTCCACTTT,CASSLALVNSPLHF
TRBJ1-2,NA,NA,TRBV5-6,TGTGCCAGCAGCTTACGGACAGTGGCCTTCAACTATGGCTACACCTTC,CASSLRTVAFNYGYTF
TRBJ2-2,NA,NA,TRBV9,TGTGCCAGCAGCGTAGGGCTGGGTCGGAGCACCGGGGAGCTGTTTTTT,CASSVGLGRSTGELFF